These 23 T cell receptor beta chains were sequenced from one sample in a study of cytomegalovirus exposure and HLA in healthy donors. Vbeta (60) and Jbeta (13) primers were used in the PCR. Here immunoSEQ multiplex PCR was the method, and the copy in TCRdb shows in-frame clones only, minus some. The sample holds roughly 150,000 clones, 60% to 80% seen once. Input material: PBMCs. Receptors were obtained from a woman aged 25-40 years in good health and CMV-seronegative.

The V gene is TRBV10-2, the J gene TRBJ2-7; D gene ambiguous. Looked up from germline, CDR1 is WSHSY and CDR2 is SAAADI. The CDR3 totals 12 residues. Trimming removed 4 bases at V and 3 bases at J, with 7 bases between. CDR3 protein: CASSVTLYEQYF. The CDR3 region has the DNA TGCGCCAGCAGTGTGACTCTCTACGAGCAGTACTTC.

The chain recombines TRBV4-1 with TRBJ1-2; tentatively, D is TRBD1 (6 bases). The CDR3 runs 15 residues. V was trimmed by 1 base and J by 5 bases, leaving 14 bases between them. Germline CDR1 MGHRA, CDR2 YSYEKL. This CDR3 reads CASSQGGRGVYGYTF. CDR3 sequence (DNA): TGCGCCAGCAGCCAAGGCGGCAGGGGAGTTTATGGCTACACCTTC.

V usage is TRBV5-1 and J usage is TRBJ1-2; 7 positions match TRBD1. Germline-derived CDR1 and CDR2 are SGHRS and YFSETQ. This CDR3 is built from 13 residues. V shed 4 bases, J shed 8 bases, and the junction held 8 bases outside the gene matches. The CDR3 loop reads CASSLDRTWGYTF. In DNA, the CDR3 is TGCGCCAGCAGCCTGGACAGGACCTGGGGCTACACCTTC. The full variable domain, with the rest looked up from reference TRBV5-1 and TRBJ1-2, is KAGVTQTPRYLIKTRGQQVTLSCSPISGHRSVSWYQQTPGQGLQFLFEYFSETQRNKGNFPGRFSGRQFSNSRSEMNVSTLELGDSALYLCASSLDRTWGYTFGSGTRLTVV.

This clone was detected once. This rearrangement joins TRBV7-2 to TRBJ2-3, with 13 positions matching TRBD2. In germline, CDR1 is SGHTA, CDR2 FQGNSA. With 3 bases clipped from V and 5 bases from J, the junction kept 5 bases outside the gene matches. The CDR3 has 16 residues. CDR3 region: CASSLELAGGRDTQYF. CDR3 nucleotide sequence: TGTGCCAGCAGCTTGGAACTAGCGGGGGGGCGAGATACGCAGTATTTT.

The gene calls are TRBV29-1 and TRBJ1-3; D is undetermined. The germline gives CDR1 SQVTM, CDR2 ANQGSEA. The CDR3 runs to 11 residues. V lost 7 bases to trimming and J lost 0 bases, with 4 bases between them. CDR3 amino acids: CSARSGNTIYF. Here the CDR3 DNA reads TGCAGCGCTCGCTCTGGAAACACCATATATTTT.

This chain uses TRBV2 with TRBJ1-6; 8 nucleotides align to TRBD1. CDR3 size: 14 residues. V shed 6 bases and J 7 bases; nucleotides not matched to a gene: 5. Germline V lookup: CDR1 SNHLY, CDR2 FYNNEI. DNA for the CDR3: TGTGCCAGCAGCGGACAGGGAAAAAATTCACCCCTCCACTTT. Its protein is CASSGQGKNSPLHF.

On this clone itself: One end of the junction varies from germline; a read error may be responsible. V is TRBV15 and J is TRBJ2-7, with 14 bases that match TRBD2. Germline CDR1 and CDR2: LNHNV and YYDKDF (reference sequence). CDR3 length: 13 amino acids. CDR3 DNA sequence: TGTGCCACCGGGGGACTAGCGGGGGCCACTGCCTCCTTC. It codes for CATGGLAGATASF.

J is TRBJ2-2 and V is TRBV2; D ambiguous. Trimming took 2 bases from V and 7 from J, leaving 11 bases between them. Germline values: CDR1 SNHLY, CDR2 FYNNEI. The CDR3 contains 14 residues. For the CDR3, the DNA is TGTGCCAGCAGTGAAATAGGAGCTGACGGGGAGCTGTTTTTT. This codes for CASSEIGADGELFF. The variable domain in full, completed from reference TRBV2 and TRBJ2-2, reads EPEVTQTPSHQVTQMGQEVILRCVPISNHLYFYWYRQILGQKVEFLVSFYNNEISEKSEIFDDQFSVERPDGSNFTLKIRSTKLEDSAMYFCASSEIGADGELFFGEGSRLTVL.

The CDR3: CATSREGRGTNEKLFF. Here the CDR3 DNA reads TGTGCCACCAGCAGAGAGGGAAGGGGAACTAATGAAAAACTGTTTTTT. The gene calls are TRBV15 and TRBJ1-4; perhaps TRBD1 as D (5 bases). Germline CDR1 reads LNHNV; CDR2 reads YYDKDF (reference sequence). V shed 0 bases and J shed 1 base, with 9 bases lying between them. The CDR3 runs to 16 residues.

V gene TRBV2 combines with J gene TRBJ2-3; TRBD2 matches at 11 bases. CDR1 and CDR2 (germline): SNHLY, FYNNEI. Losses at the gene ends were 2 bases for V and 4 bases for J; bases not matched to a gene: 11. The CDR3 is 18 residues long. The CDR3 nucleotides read TGTGCCAGCAGTGAACCTACCTCACTAGCGGGGGCCCCAGATACGCAGTATTTT. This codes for CASSEPTSLAGAPDTQYF. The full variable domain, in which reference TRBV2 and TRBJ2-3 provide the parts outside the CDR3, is EPEVTQTPSHQVTQMGQEVILRCVPISNHLYFYWYRQILGQKVEFLVSFYNNEISEKSEIFDDQFSVERPDGSNFTLKIRSTKLEDSAMYFCASSEPTSLAGAPDTQYFGPGTRLTVL.

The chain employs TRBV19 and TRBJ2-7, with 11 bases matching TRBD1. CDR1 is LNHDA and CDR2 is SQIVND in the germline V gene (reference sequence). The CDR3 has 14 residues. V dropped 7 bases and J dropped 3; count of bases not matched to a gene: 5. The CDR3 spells CASTPGTGGYEQYF. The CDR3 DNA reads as TGTGCCAGTACCCCAGGGACAGGGGGCTACGAGCAGTACTTC.

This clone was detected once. The DNA for the CDR3 is TGTGCCAGCAATCGATATGGGACTTTGAGCAATCAGCCCCAGCATTTT. This encodes CASNRYGTLSNQPQHF. The V gene is TRBV28, the J gene TRBJ1-5; tentative D call: TRBD1 (5 bases). The ends were cut back, 7 bases at V and 1 base at J, with 17 bases in the middle. Germline V lookup: CDR1 MDHEN, CDR2 SYDVKM. The CDR3 runs to 16 residues.

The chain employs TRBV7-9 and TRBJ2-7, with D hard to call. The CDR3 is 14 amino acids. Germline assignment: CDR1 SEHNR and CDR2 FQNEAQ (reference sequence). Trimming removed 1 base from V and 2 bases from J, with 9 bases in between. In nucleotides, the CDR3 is TGTGCCAGCAGCTTAGGCAGGTACCCCTACGAGCAGTACTTC. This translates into CASSLGRYPYEQYF.

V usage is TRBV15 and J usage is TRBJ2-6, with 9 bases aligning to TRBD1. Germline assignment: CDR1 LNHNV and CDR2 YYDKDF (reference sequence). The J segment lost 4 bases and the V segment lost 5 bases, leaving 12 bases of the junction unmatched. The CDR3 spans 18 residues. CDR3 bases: TGTGCCACCAGCGAAAGGAACAGGGGGCTTGCCGGGGCCAACGTCCTGACTTTC. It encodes CATSERNRGLAGANVLTF.

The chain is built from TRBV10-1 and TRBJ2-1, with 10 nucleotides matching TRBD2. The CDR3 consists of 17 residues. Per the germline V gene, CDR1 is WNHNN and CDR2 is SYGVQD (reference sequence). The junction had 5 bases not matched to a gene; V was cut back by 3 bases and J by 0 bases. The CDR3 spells CASSETSGEPSYNEQFF. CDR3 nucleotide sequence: TGCGCCAGCAGTGAAACTAGCGGGGAACCCTCCTACAATGAGCAGTTCTTC.

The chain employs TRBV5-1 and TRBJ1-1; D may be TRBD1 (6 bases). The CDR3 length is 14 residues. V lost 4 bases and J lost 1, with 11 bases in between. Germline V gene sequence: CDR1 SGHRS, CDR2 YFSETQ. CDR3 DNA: TGCGCCAGCAGCAGATGGACAGCGAACACTGAAGCTTTCTTT. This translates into CASSRWTANTEAFF.

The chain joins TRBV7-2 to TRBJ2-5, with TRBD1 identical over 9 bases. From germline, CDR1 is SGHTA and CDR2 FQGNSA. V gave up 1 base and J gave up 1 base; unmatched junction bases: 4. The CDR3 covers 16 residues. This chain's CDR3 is CASSLGRDRVQETQYF. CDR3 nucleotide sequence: TGTGCCAGCAGCTTAGGCCGGGACAGGGTCCAAGAGACCCAGTACTTC. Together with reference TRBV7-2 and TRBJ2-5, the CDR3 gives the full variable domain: GAGVSQSPSNKVTEKGKDVELRCDPISGHTALYWYRQSLGQGLEFLIYFQGNSAPDKSGLPSDRFSAERTGGSVSTLTIQRTQQEDSAVYLCASSLGRDRVQETQYFGPGTRLLVL.

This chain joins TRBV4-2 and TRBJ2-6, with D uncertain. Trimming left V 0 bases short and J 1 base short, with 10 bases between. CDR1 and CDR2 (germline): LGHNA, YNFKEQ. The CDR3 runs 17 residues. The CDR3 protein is CASSQEPRISGANVLTF. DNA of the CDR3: TGTGCCAGCAGCCAAGAGCCCAGGATTTCTGGGGCCAACGTCCTGACTTTC.

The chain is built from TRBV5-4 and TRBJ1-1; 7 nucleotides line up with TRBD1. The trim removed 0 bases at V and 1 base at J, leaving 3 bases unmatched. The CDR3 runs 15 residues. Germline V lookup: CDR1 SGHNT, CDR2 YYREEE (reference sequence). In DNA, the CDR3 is TGTGCCAGCAGCTTGGAGGGGGCGCGGAACACTGAAGCTTTCTTT. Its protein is CASSLEGARNTEAFF.

The CDR3 DNA reads as TGTGCCAGCAGTGGCGCCTCCTACAATGAGCAGTTCTTC. Residues: CASSGASYNEQFF. The rearrangement links TRBV6-1 to TRBJ2-1; no firm D call. The germline V and J ends were trimmed by 4 bases and 0 bases, with 4 bases remaining between them. Germline loops: CDR1 MNHNS, CDR2 SASEGT. The CDR3 loop spans 13 amino acids.

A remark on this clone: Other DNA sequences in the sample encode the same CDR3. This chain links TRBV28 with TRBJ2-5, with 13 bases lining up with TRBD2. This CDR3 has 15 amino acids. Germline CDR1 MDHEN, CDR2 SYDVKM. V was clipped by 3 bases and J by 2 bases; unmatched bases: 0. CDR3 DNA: TGTGCCAGCAGTTTGACTAGCGGGGGGCAAGAGACCCAGTACTTC. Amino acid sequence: CASSLTSGGQETQYF.

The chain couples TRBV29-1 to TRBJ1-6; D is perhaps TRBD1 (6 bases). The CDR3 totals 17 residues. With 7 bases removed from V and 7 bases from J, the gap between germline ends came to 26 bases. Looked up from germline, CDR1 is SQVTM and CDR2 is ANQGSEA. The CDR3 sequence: CSALGGRQRTHNSPLHF. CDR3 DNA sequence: TGCAGCGCCTTAGGGGGACGTCAACGTACCCACAATTCACCCCTCCACTTT. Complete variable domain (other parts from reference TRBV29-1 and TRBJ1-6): SAVISQKPSRDICQRGTSLTIQCQVDSQVTMMFWYRQQPGQSLTLIATANQGSEATYESGFVIDKFPISRPNLTFSTLTVSNMSPEDSSIYLCSALGGRQRTHNSPLHFGNGTRLTVT.

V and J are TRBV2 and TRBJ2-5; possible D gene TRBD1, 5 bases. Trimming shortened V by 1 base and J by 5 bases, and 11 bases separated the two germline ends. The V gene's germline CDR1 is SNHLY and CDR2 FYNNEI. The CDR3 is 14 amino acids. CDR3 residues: CASSEGRAPETQYF. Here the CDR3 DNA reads TGTGCCAGCAGTGAAGGCAGGGCTCCGGAGACCCAGTACTTC.